Below, 10 T cell receptor beta chains from the same sample are listed, as sequenced in a study of T-cell reconstitution after alpha-beta-depleted transplantation in children. Using unique molecular identifiers, the investigators prepared the TCRbeta library. TCRdb re-analysed the PCR reads in MiXCR, keeping a single row per CDR3 protein. The sample yields 700,000 to 950,000 distinct CDR3 sequences, under 20% seen once. This sample comprised PBMCs, mostly from graft donor cells, obtained 360 days after TCRalphabeta/CD19-depleted stem cell transplant. All receptors derive from a male patient younger than 18 who had a stem cell transplant for acute lymphoblastic leukemia, so the T cells may come from the graft donor.

This chain joins TRBV5-6 and TRBJ1-5; weak D call: TRBD1 (6 bases). With 0 bases removed from V and 1 base from J, the gap between germline ends came to 11 bases. This CDR3 has 16 residues. Germline CDR1 reads SGHDT; CDR2 reads YYEEEE. The CDR3 loop is CASSLGWGASNQPQHF. CDR3 DNA: TGTGCCAGCAGCTTGGGTTGGGGGGCAAGCAATCAGCCCCAGCATTTT.

The V and J genes are TRBV3-1 and TRBJ2-3, with TRBD2 matching 14 bases. CDR3 length equals 15 residues. Germline V lookup: CDR1 LGHDT, CDR2 YNNKEL (reference sequence). V shed 11 bases and J 1 base; nucleotides not matched to a gene: 5. In DNA, the CDR3 is TGTGCCTCGGGACTAGCGGGAGTTGGCACAGATACGCAGTATTTT. It encodes CASGLAGVGTDTQYF.

This chain joins TRBV7-9 and TRBJ1-2, with D possibly matching TRBD1 (6 bases). CDR3 size: 14 residues. V shed 3 bases and J shed 8 bases, with 16 bases lying between them. Germline CDR1 reads SEHNR; CDR2 reads FQNEAQ (reference sequence). DNA for the CDR3: TGTGCCAGCAGCTTTGGACAGTCCCCGACGGGCTACACCTTC. Protein sequence: CASSFGQSPTGYTF.

The chain recombines TRBV9 with TRBJ2-7; D possibly corresponds to TRBD1 (6 bases). The germline gives CDR1 SGDLS, CDR2 YYNGEE. V lost 4 bases, J lost 2 bases, and 13 bases lay in between. The CDR3 has 14 residues. The CDR3 loop is CASSPRQATYEQYF. For the CDR3, the DNA is TGTGCCAGCAGCCCCCGACAGGCGACCTACGAGCAGTACTTC.

The chain combines TRBV7-9 with TRBJ1-1; TRBD1 matches 9 bases. The CDR3 has 15 amino acids. Trimming cost V 5 bases and J 5 bases; bases outside gene matches: 9. Looked up from germline, CDR1 is SEHNR and CDR2 is FQNEAQ (reference sequence). Written as DNA, the CDR3 is TGTGCCAGCAGCCTAGGGAGAGGACAGGGGACTGAAGCTTTCTTT. Translating gives CASSLGRGQGTEAFF.

The V gene is TRBV4-1, the J gene TRBJ2-1, with D possibly TRBD2 on 6 matching bases. The CDR3 length is 16 residues. The germline CDR1 and CDR2 sequences are MGHRA and YSYEKL. V lost 1 base and J lost 7, with 17 bases in between. CDR3 region: CASSQARLVPPNEQFF. The DNA for the CDR3 is TGCGCCAGCAGCCAAGCCCGACTAGTCCCCCCGAATGAGCAGTTCTTC.

V and J are TRBV18 and TRBJ1-1, with D possibly being TRBD1 (6 bases). Germline loops: CDR1 KGHSH, CDR2 LQKENI. Trimming cost V 6 bases and J 1 base, with 15 bases left between them. This CDR3 has 15 residues. The CDR3 is CASSQGRVKNTEAFF. The CDR3 DNA reads TGTGCCAGCTCCCAGGGGAGGGTCAAGAACACTGAAGCTTTCTTT. Full variable domain (remainder filled in from reference TRBV18 and TRBJ1-1): NAGVMQNPRHLVRRRGQEARLRCSPMKGHSHVYWYRQLPEEGLKFMVYLQKENIIDESGMPKERFSAEFPKEGPSILRIQQVVRGDSAAYFCASSQGRVKNTEAFFGQGTRLTVV.

This clonotype has more than one count but fewer than ten. The rearrangement joins TRBV7-8 to TRBJ2-1; 9 bases fit TRBD2. Germline V lookup: CDR1 SGHVS, CDR2 FQNEAQ. V lost 5 bases, J lost 1 base, and 6 bases stayed unmatched. The CDR3 consists of 16 residues. The CDR3 spells CASSPLAGRSYNEQFF. The CDR3 region has the DNA TGTGCCAGCAGCCCCCTAGCGGGAAGATCCTACAATGAGCAGTTCTTC.

This clonotype occurred many times. The chain recombines TRBV5-6 with TRBJ1-4; D is unclear. Looked up from germline, CDR1 is SGHDT and CDR2 is YYEEEE. The CDR3 length is 15 residues. Trimming took off 2 bases at V and 2 bases at J, with 10 bases between the two ends. The CDR3 DNA is TGTGCCAGCAGCTTTCGGGTCAGCACTAATGAAAAACTGTTTTTT. Residues: CASSFRVSTNEKLFF. Full variable domain (remainder filled in from reference TRBV5-6 and TRBJ1-4): DAGVTQSPTHLIKTRGQQVTLRCSPKSGHDTVSWYQQALGQGPQFIFQYYEEEERQRGNFPDRFSGHQFPNYSSELNVNALLLGDSALYLCASSFRVSTNEKLFFGSGTQLSVL.

In this sample, this clonotype turned up a few times. The rearrangement uses TRBV4-2 and TRBJ1-2; 11 nucleotides match TRBD1. The CDR3 extends over 17 amino acids. Losses at the gene ends were 3 bases for V and 5 bases for J; bases not matched to a gene: 11. Germline CDR1 LGHNA, CDR2 YNFKEQ. The CDR3 region is CASSQAGTGGSGYGYTF. For the CDR3, the DNA is TGTGCCAGCAGCCAGGCCGGGACAGGGGGATCCGGGTATGGCTACACCTTC.